The next 31 T cell receptor beta chains were all read from a single sample in a study of blood T cell repertoires in COVID-19 (dated by TCRdb to 2018 to 2021). The library was built by means of the immunoSEQ multiplex PCR assay. The table comes from immuneACCESS by way of TCRdb, which keeps in-frame sequences with V and J called. Part of the clones is missing from these tables; in studies checked, under half for an unresolved V gene and the rest for unknown reasons. This sample comprises under 350,000 clones, 75% to 90% of them detected only once. The ten biggest clones cover about 1.7% of the sample. The sequenced sample consisted of PBMCs or T cells enriched from blood (not recorded which). These receptors were taken from a woman aged 40 to 50 who had recovered from COVID-19.

The table lists this clone with a few counts. The chain joins TRBV3-1 (or the pseudogene TRBV3-2) to TRBJ1-4, with D hard to call. Germline-derived CDR1 and CDR2 are LGHDT and YNNKEL (reference sequence). This CDR3 is 14 amino acids long. Trimming removed 10 bases at V and 0 bases at J, with 12 bases between. CDR3 in DNA: TGTGCCACATCGAGGAGGACAACTAATGAAAAACTGTTTTTT. It specifies CATSRRTTNEKLFF.

The chain uses TRBV7-9 and TRBJ1-6; 11 nucleotides match TRBD1. Germline-derived CDR1 and CDR2 are SEHNR and FQNEAQ (reference sequence). Losses at the gene ends were 6 bases for V and 10 bases for J; bases not matched to a gene: 8. CDR3 length equals 15 residues. The CDR3 sequence is CASSRGQGAESPLHF. The CDR3 DNA reads TGTGCCAGCAGTCGTGGACAGGGGGCTGAGTCACCCCTCCACTTT.

The chain couples TRBV11-2 to TRBJ1-4; 7 nucleotides match TRBD1. The germline V gene encodes CDR1 SGHAT and CDR2 FQNNGV. V shed 6 bases and J 4 bases; nucleotides not matched to a gene: 5. The CDR3 consists of 14 residues. CDR3 DNA sequence: TGTGCCAGCAGGAAGGGGGCCGGTAATGAAAAACTGTTTTTT. Residues: CASRKGAGNEKLFF.

The chain couples TRBV6-5 to TRBJ2-5, with D perhaps TRBD1 (6 bases). Trimming removed 6 bases from V and 1 base from J, with 15 bases in between. This CDR3 has 15 amino acids. Germline assignment: CDR1 MNHEY and CDR2 SVGAGI. CDR3 coding DNA: TGTGCCAGCAGCCCCTTAGGGGGTTTCCAAGAGACCCAGTACTTC. As protein: CASSPLGGFQETQYF.

This clone was seen only once. The chain employs TRBV6-5 and TRBJ1-2, with 8 bases lining up with TRBD1. The CDR3 sequence is 14 residues long. The ends lost 6 bases at V and 6 bases at J; junction bases unmatched: 9. Germline V gene data show CDR1 as MNHEY and CDR2 as SVGAGI. CDR3 in amino acids: CASRVTGGDDGYTF. The CDR3 region has the DNA TGTGCCAGCAGAGTAACAGGGGGGGATGATGGCTACACCTTC.

CDR3: CASSQEGRYDSPLHF. The CDR3 nucleotides are TGTGCCAGCAGCCAAGAGGGGAGGTACGACTCACCCCTCCACTTT. The chain has TRBV14 and TRBJ1-6; D ambiguous. Germline CDR1 SGHDN, CDR2 FVKESK. V was clipped by 0 bases and J by 10 bases, with 13 bases between them. The CDR3 is 15 residues long.

The chain links TRBV30 to TRBJ1-2, with 7 bases matching TRBD1. V lost 4 bases to trimming and J lost 4 bases; unmatched junction nucleotides: 12. The germline CDR1 and CDR2 sequences are GTSNPN and SVGIG (reference sequence). This CDR3 region has 15 residues. CDR3 coding DNA: TGTGCCTGGAAACAGGGGTCTACCCGGCCCTATGGCTACACCTTC. As protein: CAWKQGSTRPYGYTF.

This clone appeared a few times. The rearrangement uses TRBV30 and TRBJ1-6; 7 bases are a match to TRBD1. This CDR3 is built from 14 residues. J lost 7 bases, V lost 6 bases, and 9 bases had no gene match. Germline V gene sequence: CDR1 GTSNPN, CDR2 SVGIG (reference sequence). CDR3 in DNA: TGTGCCTGTACAGGGGTTAGTCGAAATTCACCCCTCCACTTT. It is translated as CACTGVSRNSPLHF. The whole variable domain, remainder taken from reference TRBV30 and TRBJ1-6, is SQTIHQWPATLVQPVGSPLSLECTVEGTSNPNLYWYRQAAGRGLQLLFYSVGIGQISSEVPQNLSASRPQDRQFILSSKKLLLSDSGFYLCACTGVSRNSPLHFGNGTRLTVT.

J is TRBJ2-5 and V is TRBV2, with 8 bases matching TRBD2. V shed 6 bases and J 5 bases; nucleotides not matched to a gene: 8. This CDR3 has 14 amino acids. The germline V gene encodes CDR1 SNHLY and CDR2 FYNNEI. CDR3 DNA sequence: TGTGCCAGCAGCGAGACTAGCGTGTCGGAGACCCAGTACTTC. This translates into CASSETSVSETQYF.

As to this clone: This CDR3 is also generated by other DNA sequences in the sample. The rearrangement links TRBV27 to TRBJ2-7; 9 bases fit TRBD1. Germline CDR1 is MNHEY and CDR2 is SMNVEV (reference sequence). This CDR3 is 14 amino acids long. Trimming removed 6 bases from V and 3 bases from J; junction bases left unmatched: 6. This chain's CDR3 is CASRRGQGSYEQYF. In DNA, the CDR3 is TGTGCCAGCAGGCGAGGACAGGGGAGCTACGAGCAGTACTTC.

The chain recombines TRBV7-6 with TRBJ2-1; 10 bases are a match to TRBD2. This CDR3 contains 19 residues. CDR1 SGHVS and CDR2 FNYEAQ come from the germline V gene. With 5 bases clipped from V and 0 bases from J, the junction kept 13 bases outside the gene matches. CDR3 DNA sequence: TGTGCCAGCAGCCTAGTCGGGACTAGCGTGCTGAGCTCCTACAATGAGCAGTTCTTC. Its translation: CASSLVGTSVLSSYNEQFF.

The V call is TRBV6-2 or TRBV6-3, the J call TRBJ1-2, with unresolved D. This CDR3 contains 16 residues. V was shortened by 2 bases and J by 4 bases, with 17 bases between the two germline ends. CDR1 is MNHEY, CDR2 SVGEGT, per germline. The CDR3 coding sequence is TGTGCCAGCAGTTACGACCCCCGGAGTGGAGTCTATGGCTACACCTTC. This sequence encodes CASSYDPRSGVYGYTF.

The rearrangement uses TRBV2 and TRBJ1-5; the match to TRBD1 covers 7 bases. This CDR3 has 13 residues. Looked up from germline, CDR1 is SNHLY and CDR2 is FYNNEI. V lost 6 bases, J lost 4 bases, and 3 bases stayed unmatched. CDR3 in DNA: TGTGCCAGCAGACAGGGGTTGAATCAGCCCCAGCATTTT. This encodes CASRQGLNQPQHF.

The chain is built from TRBV29-1 and TRBJ1-2; 9 nucleotides match TRBD1. CDR3 size: 12 residues. The trim removed 6 bases at V and 4 bases at J, leaving 3 bases unmatched. Germline CDR1 is SQVTM and CDR2 is ANQGSEA. The CDR3 DNA is TGCAGCGTAGCGGGACAGGGCTATGGCTACACCTTC. It specifies CSVAGQGYGYTF.

The J gene is TRBJ1-1, the V gene TRBV30; TRBD1 might be the D (5 bases). Deletions cut 2 bases from V and 2 bases from J, with 15 bases between. Looked up from germline, CDR1 is GTSNPN and CDR2 is SVGIG (reference sequence). The CDR3 contains 15 residues. As DNA, the CDR3 is TGTGCCTGGAGTCCTCAAGGGGTAGGAAACACTGAAGCTTTCTTT. It is translated as CAWSPQGVGNTEAFF.

This clone appeared once. This chain uses TRBV7-2 with TRBJ2-7; TRBD2 aligns across 7 bases. The CDR3 totals 16 residues. V gave up 5 bases and J gave up 3 bases; unmatched junction bases: 13. Germline V gene data show CDR1 as SGHTA and CDR2 as FQGNSA. The DNA for the CDR3 is TGTGCCAGCAGCCCCCAGGCAGCGGGGTTAGGCTACGAGCAGTACTTC. Translating gives CASSPQAAGLGYEQYF.

The V gene is TRBV7-9, the J gene TRBJ2-3; maybe TRBD2 (6 bases). CDR1 and CDR2 (germline): SEHNR, FQNEAQ (reference sequence). The CDR3 sequence is 16 residues long. V was trimmed by 5 bases and J by 3 bases, leaving 18 bases between them. CDR3 loop: CASSPPRGAGTDTQYF. The CDR3 DNA follows: TGTGCCAGCAGCCCACCCCGCGGGGCAGGGACAGATACGCAGTATTTT. Looking up the rest from reference TRBV7-9 and TRBJ2-3 gives the full variable domain: DTGVSQNPRHKITKRGQNVTFRCDPISEHNRLYWYRQTLGQGPEFLTYFQNEAQLEKSRLLSDRFSAERPKGSFSTLEIQRTEQGDSAMYLCASSPPRGAGTDTQYFGPGTRLTVL.

V gene TRBV19 combines with J gene TRBJ1-2; 11 nucleotides match TRBD1. The CDR3 length is 14 residues. Germline-derived CDR1 and CDR2 are LNHDA and SQIVND (reference sequence). The junction had 5 bases not matched to a gene; V was cut back by 4 bases and J by 7 bases. The CDR3 loop reads CASSRDRGSRGYTF. CDR3 nucleotides: TGTGCCAGTAGTAGGGACAGGGGGAGCCGTGGCTACACCTTC.

This rearrangement joins TRBV18 to TRBJ2-3; D is unresolved. The germline V gene encodes CDR1 KGHSH and CDR2 LQKENI. The length of the CDR3 is 16 residues. Trimming shortened V by 4 bases and J by 0 bases, and 14 bases separated the two germline ends. The CDR3 DNA reads as TGTGCCAGCTCACGATCACTGGCGGAAAGCACAGATACGCAGTATTTT. It codes for CASSRSLAESTDTQYF.

The chain is built from TRBV7-9 and TRBJ1-4; D unclear. Germline V CDR1 and CDR2: SEHNR, FQNEAQ (reference sequence). V lost 1 base and J 3 bases, leaving 9 bases between the germline ends. The CDR3 sequence is 15 residues long. CDR3 bases: TGTGCCAGCAGCTTAGATTTCCAGGCTAATGAAAAACTGTTTTTT. Translated: CASSLDFQANEKLFF.

As regards this clone: Other DNA variants within this sample encode the same CDR3. This chain uses TRBV9 with TRBJ2-3; D not resolved. The V end lost 5 bases, the J end lost 1 base, and 8 bases lay between the germline ends. Germline V gene data show CDR1 as SGDLS and CDR2 as YYNGEE. The CDR3 sequence is 13 residues long. CDR3 bases: TGTGCCAGCAGTGTGCTAGGCACAGATACGCAGTATTTT. Its protein is CASSVLGTDTQYF.

The chain employs TRBV29-1 and TRBJ1-2; 10 positions match TRBD1. Trimming at V came to 7 bases and at J to 8 bases, leaving 4 bases not matched to a gene. CDR1 and CDR2 (germline): SQVTM, ANQGSEA. The CDR3 length is 11 residues. The CDR3 nucleotides read TGCAGCGGGGGGACAGGGGAAGGCTACACCTTC. This sequence encodes CSGGTGEGYTF. Combining the CDR3 with reference TRBV29-1 and TRBJ1-2 gives the whole variable domain SAVISQKPSRDICQRGTSLTIQCQVDSQVTMMFWYRQQPGQSLTLIATANQGSEATYESGFVIDKFPISRPNLTFSTLTVSNMSPEDSSIYLCSGGTGEGYTFGSGTRLTVV.

The chain recombines TRBV6-5 with TRBJ1-1; 7 bases agree with TRBD1. This CDR3 spans 13 amino acids. CDR1 MNHEY and CDR2 SVGAGI come from the germline V gene. The V segment lost 4 bases and the J segment 5 bases; nucleotides outside the gene matches: 4. CDR3 residues: CASSFNRGTEAFF. The CDR3 DNA reads as TGTGCCAGCAGTTTCAACAGGGGTACTGAAGCTTTCTTT.

The CDR3 protein is CASSYTGSGEQYF. DNA of the CDR3: TGTGCCAGTAGCTATACAGGGTCTGGCGAGCAGTACTTC. The chain carries TRBV19 and TRBJ2-7, with D perhaps TRBD1 (6 bases). V was shortened by 6 bases and J by 6 bases, with 15 bases between the two germline ends. The CDR3 runs 13 residues. Germline assignment: CDR1 LNHDA and CDR2 SQIVND (reference sequence).

This chain links TRBV12-3 or TRBV12-4 with TRBJ2-3, with 7 positions matching TRBD1. The junction had 5 bases not matched to a gene; V was cut back by 5 bases and J by 6 bases. The CDR3 covers 13 residues. The CDR3 sequence: CASSLQQGDTQYF. The CDR3 region has the DNA TGTGCCAGCAGTCTCCAACAGGGGGATACGCAGTATTTT.

The genes are TRBV2 and TRBJ1-1, with a tentative D call TRBD1 (6 bases). V dropped 2 bases and J dropped 1 base, with 8 bases sitting between them. The CDR3 has 14 amino acids. The germline V gene has CDR1 SNHLY and CDR2 FYNNEI. The CDR3 loop reads CASSEMGQNTEAFF. The DNA of the CDR3 is TGTGCCAGCAGTGAAATGGGACAGAACACTGAAGCTTTCTTT.

This chain links TRBV5-6 with TRBJ1-2; tentatively, D is TRBD1 (6 bases). The CDR3 is 14 amino acids. Trimming pared 4 bases from V and 8 bases from J, leaving 18 bases between. Germline lookup yields CDR1 SGHDT and CDR2 YYEEEE. The CDR3, as DNA: TGTGCCAGCAGCATAAGAGGGGGTGTTATGGGCTACACCTTC. Protein product: CASSIRGGVMGYTF.

The genes are TRBV18 and TRBJ2-7; 9 bases align to TRBD1. The germline CDR1 and CDR2 sequences are KGHSH and LQKENI. After removal of 0 bases from V and 3 bases from J, the junction contained 0 bases not matched to a gene. This CDR3 region has 14 residues. In nucleotides, the CDR3 is TGTGCCAGCTCACCACCGACAGGGGGCTACGAGCAGTACTTC. It yields the protein CASSPPTGGYEQYF.

V gene TRBV5-1 combines with J gene TRBJ2-2, with 9 bases aligning to TRBD1. Germline loops: CDR1 SGHRS, CDR2 YFSETQ. This CDR3 comprises 15 residues. Trimming removed 4 bases from V and 6 bases from J; junction bases left unmatched: 7. The CDR3 nucleotides read TGCGCCAGCAGCGATAGGGGACAGGGAGCCGGGGAGCTGTTTTTT. Translated, it gives CASSDRGQGAGELFF. The full variable domain, completed using reference TRBV5-1 and TRBJ2-2, is KAGVTQTPRYLIKTRGQQVTLSCSPISGHRSVSWYQQTPGQGLQFLFEYFSETQRNKGNFPGRFSGRQFSNSRSEMNVSTLELGDSALYLCASSDRGQGAGELFFGEGSRLTVL.

The chain links TRBV5-1 to TRBJ1-2, with D possibly matching TRBD1 (5 bases). The V end was cut by 3 bases, the J end by 7 bases, with 16 bases between. This CDR3 is built from 14 residues. CDR1 is SGHRS, CDR2 YFSETQ, per germline. The CDR3 DNA reads as TGCGCCAGCAGCTATTCGAAGGGGCCGGGTGGCTACACCTTC. Its translation is CASSYSKGPGGYTF.

The chain employs TRBV4-1 and TRBJ1-6, with 7 nucleotides matching TRBD1. The CDR3 has 17 residues. Germline assignment: CDR1 MGHRA and CDR2 YSYEKL. V gave up 3 bases and J gave up 7 bases; unmatched junction bases: 12. CDR3: CASSHPPGQDINSPLHF. The CDR3 coding sequence is TGCGCCAGCAGCCACCCTCCCGGACAGGACATAAATTCACCCCTCCACTTT.